The clone carrying this T cell receptor (beta chain) has a single count. These data originate in a study of blood T cell repertoires in COVID-19. Study-wide background: Acute and convalescent COVID-19 samples came from the United States, Italy and Spain. Sample material is recorded as cDNA or gDNA derived from T cells, B-cell-depleted T cells, or PBMCs.

The V end lost 1 base, the J end lost 4 bases, and 8 bases lay between the germline ends. Germline V gene lookup returns CDR1 SGHNT and CDR2 YYREEE (reference sequence). The CDR3 covers 13 residues. Clones were read by immunoSEQ multiplex PCR, and TCRdb kept only the in-frame ones, dropping some. Of 90,000 to 130,000 clones listed, 88% are singletons. The receptor comes from a human donor in a cohort sampled during active COVID-19. The V call is TRBV5-4, the J call TRBJ1-2; maybe TRBD1 (6 bases). Sequenced sample: peripheral blood. CDR3 DNA: TGTGCCAGCAGCTTGACAGGGCCCTATGGCTACACCTTC. Translated, it gives CASSLTGPYGYTF.